The 13 T cell receptor beta chains below come from one sample, sequenced in a study of T cells in Graves' hyperthyroidism and ophthalmopathy. RNA transcripts were the template for amplifying TCR beta CDR3 regions. A set of HTBI primers served as the primers for a first-round RT-PCR of the TCR CDR3. TCRdb processed the multiplex PCR reads anew with MiXCR; each CDR3 protein has one entry. The sample includes over 500,000 distinct CDR3 sequences, approximately 17% of them seen just once. Sequences were obtained from blood. The source is a woman younger than 35 with Graves' ophthalmopathy.

This clonotype appeared many times. The chain is built from TRBV12-3 or TRBV12-4 and TRBJ1-2, with D uncertain. The V and J ends lost 7 bases and 5 bases respectively, with 20 bases between them. The CDR3 is made up of 15 amino acids. The CDR3 spells CASTPSWTGDYGYTF. As DNA, the CDR3 is TGTGCCAGCACCCCTAGCTGGACCGGGGATTATGGCTACACCTTC.

This clonotype was picked up many times. The chain uses TRBV6-6 and TRBJ2-5; 9 positions match TRBD2. Germline-derived CDR1 and CDR2 are MNHNY and SVGAGI (reference sequence). Unmatched junction bases numbered 2, after V lost 1 base and J lost 2 bases. The CDR3 is made up of 15 amino acids. CDR3 protein: CASSYFSGGQETQYF. CDR3 nucleotide sequence: TGTGCCAGCAGTTACTTCAGCGGGGGGCAAGAGACCCAGTACTTC.

Ten or more counts support this clonotype. The chain couples TRBV10-3 to TRBJ1-2; 8 nucleotides match TRBD1. Germline CDR1 and CDR2: ENHRY and SYGVKD. CDR3 size: 13 residues. V gave up 2 bases and J gave up 4 bases; unmatched junction bases: 0. As DNA, the CDR3 is TGTGCCATCAGTGAGGGACAGGGCTATGGCTACACCTTC. Its translation is CAISEGQGYGYTF.

The chain links TRBV4-1 to TRBJ1-6, with D unresolved. Germline assignment: CDR1 MGHRA and CDR2 YSYEKL. Trimming removed 0 bases from V and 9 bases from J, with 6 bases in between. The CDR3 length is 13 residues. Written as DNA, the CDR3 is TGCGCCAGCAGCCAAGATGGGCGTTCACCCCTCCACTTT. It translates to CASSQDGRSPLHF.

This clonotype was counted only a few times. This may arise from a read error, as a much more abundant clone is one base away. The chain uses TRBV7-9 and TRBJ2-7; 11 nucleotides match TRBD2. CDR1 is SEHNR, CDR2 FQNEAQ, per germline (reference sequence). The CDR3 extends over 14 amino acids. Unmatched junction bases numbered 8, after V lost 10 bases and J lost 3 bases. DNA of the CDR3: TGTGCCACCCCCCGAACTAGCGGGAGCTACGAGCAGTACTTC. This codes for CATPRTSGSYEQYF.

This clonotype was detected a few times. The gene calls are TRBV7-8 and TRBJ2-1, with 8 positions matching TRBD2. This CDR3 spans 15 amino acids. Germline trimming cut 5 bases from V and 12 bases from J; bases unmatched to any gene: 15. Germline V gene data show CDR1 as SGHVS and CDR2 as FQNEAQ. The CDR3 coding sequence is TGTGCCAGCAGCCTAGGAGGCGGGAGGCAAGTAGGGCAGTTCTTC. It yields the protein CASSLGGGRQVGQFF.

Concerning this clonotype: The junction and the germline gene differ at one end; a read error may be behind it. This chain links TRBV29-1 with TRBJ2-1; a weak D match, TRBD1 (6 bases). The CDR3 has 16 amino acids. Germline V lookup: CDR1 SQVTM, CDR2 ANQGSEA. CDR3 DNA: TGCAGCGTTGAAGCCCCGGACAGACGCTCCTACAATGAGCAGCTCTTC. This translates into CSVEAPDRRSYNEQLF.

The CDR3 protein is CASSSLDTNSPLHF. The CDR3 DNA sequence: TGTGCCAGCAGCTCACTAGACACGAATTCACCCCTCCACTTT. The chain uses TRBV7-8 and TRBJ1-6; no definite D call. Germline CDR1 is SGHVS and CDR2 is FQNEAQ. V was clipped by 4 bases and J by 7 bases, with 11 bases between them. The CDR3 spans 14 residues.

This rearrangement joins TRBV29-1 to TRBJ2-7; TRBD1 is a possible D gene (5 bases). This CDR3 has 15 residues. The ends were cut back, 2 bases at V and 1 base at J, with 15 bases in the middle. Germline V CDR1 and CDR2: SQVTM, ANQGSEA. The CDR3 bases are TGCAGCGTTGAACCGGGTCAGGGTTTTTCCTACGAGCAGTACTTC. Translating it yields CSVEPGQGFSYEQYF.

V and J are TRBV20-1 and TRBJ2-3, with TRBD2 matching over 12 bases. Germline CDR1 is DFQATT and CDR2 is SNEGSKA (reference sequence). V lost 0 bases to trimming and J lost 1 base; unmatched junction nucleotides: 14. There are 20 residues in the CDR3. In DNA form, the CDR3 reads TGCAGTGCTAGAGATCCCTATGGACTAGCGGGACTTGGCGGCACAGATACGCAGTATTTT. Translation: CSARDPYGLAGLGGTDTQYF.

The gene calls are TRBV20-1 and TRBJ1-1; D may be TRBD1 (5 bases). V was pared by 6 bases and J by 6 bases, with 17 bases between. This CDR3 comprises 13 residues. CDR1 is DFQATT and CDR2 is SNEGSKA in the germline V gene (reference sequence). CDR3 residues: CSATTVSLAEAFF. The CDR3 DNA follows: TGCAGTGCAACGACAGTGAGCTTGGCTGAAGCTTTCTTT.

This clonotype was seen a few times. The DNA of the CDR3 is TGCGCCAGCAGCCAAGTACTCCGACTAGAAGGATCCTACGAGCAGTACTTC. Translating gives CASSQVLRLEGSYEQYF. This chain uses TRBV4-3 with TRBJ2-7; TRBD2 is a possible D gene (6 bases). This CDR3 contains 17 residues. Germline values: CDR1 LGHNA, CDR2 YSLEER. Trimming removed 1 base at V and 1 base at J, with 17 bases between.

This clonotype turned up a few times. This chain links TRBV25-1 with TRBJ1-5; 11 nucleotides agree with TRBD1. This CDR3 region has 15 residues. The J segment lost 7 bases and the V segment lost 4 bases, leaving 6 bases of the junction unmatched. From germline, CDR1 is MGHDK and CDR2 SYGVNS. The CDR3: CASSGTGGRTQPQHF. CDR3 sequence (DNA): TGTGCCAGCAGTGGGACAGGGGGCAGGACACAGCCCCAGCATTTT.